The 25 T cell receptor beta chains below were found in one sample sequenced in a study of T cell responses to AZD1222 COVID-19 vaccine. Method: immunoSEQ multiplex PCR; TCRdb's copy keeps in-frame clones and lacks some. The table includes 130,000 to 150,000 clones, about nine tenths detected once. Source: peripheral blood, taken on day 0 of AZD1222 vaccination. These receptors all come from an adult in good health.

The rearrangement links TRBV30 to TRBJ1-5; D may be TRBD1 (5 bases). The V end was cut by 2 bases, the J end by 9 bases, with 17 bases between. CDR1 is GTSNPN, CDR2 SVGIG, per germline (reference sequence). The CDR3 has 14 residues. The CDR3 reads CAWSPGGGLPPQHF. The CDR3 DNA reads TGTGCCTGGAGTCCGGGGGGGGGTCTCCCGCCCCAGCATTTT.

The chain carries TRBV7-3 and TRBJ2-1, with 8 bases lining up with TRBD2. J lost 1 base, V lost 5 bases, and 4 bases had no gene match. CDR3 length: 15 residues. CDR1 is SGHTA, CDR2 FQGTGA, per germline. DNA of the CDR3: TGTGCCAGCAGCCGTTCGGGGGGGTCCTACAATGAGCAGTTCTTC. It encodes CASSRSGGSYNEQFF.

The V gene is TRBV13, the J gene TRBJ2-5; 8 bases match TRBD1. V gave up 4 bases and J gave up 6 bases; unmatched junction bases: 4. CDR1 is PRHDT and CDR2 is FYEKMQ in the germline V gene (reference sequence). This CDR3 contains 13 residues. The DNA for the CDR3 is TGTGCCAGCAGCTCCGACAGGGGTAAGACCCAGTACTTC. Translated: CASSSDRGKTQYF.

The chain joins TRBV5-1 to TRBJ1-5; D might be TRBD1 (6 bases). Germline-derived CDR1 and CDR2 are SGHRS and YFSETQ. Trimming took off 2 bases at V and 4 bases at J, with 10 bases between the two ends. CDR3 length: 14 amino acids. The CDR3 loop is CASSLGGLNQPQHF. DNA of the CDR3: TGCGCCAGCAGCTTAGGGGGTTTGAATCAGCCCCAGCATTTT.

The J gene is TRBJ2-1, the V gene TRBV7-3; 9 nucleotides agree with TRBD1. The CDR3 is 16 residues long. Germline-derived CDR1 and CDR2 are SGHTA and FQGTGA. V shed 5 bases, J shed 2 bases, and the junction held 7 bases outside the gene matches. The chain's CDR3 is CASSRTGTGPYNEQFF. Here the CDR3 DNA reads TGTGCCAGCAGCCGAACCGGGACAGGGCCCTACAATGAGCAGTTCTTC. Using reference TRBV7-3 and TRBJ2-1 for the parts outside the CDR3, the full variable domain is GAGVSQTPSNKVTEKGKYVELRCDPISGHTALYWYRQSLGQGPEFLIYFQGTGAADDSGLPNDRFFAVRPEGSVSTLKIQRTERGDSAVYLCASSRTGTGPYNEQFFGPGTRLTVL.

CDR3 coding DNA: TGTGCCAGCAGCGTAGTACCGGAAGCGGGGCCCTACAATGAGCAGTTCTTC. Its translation is CASSVVPEAGPYNEQFF. The chain uses TRBV9 and TRBJ2-1, with TRBD2 matching 7 bases. The V segment lost 0 bases and the J segment 2 bases; nucleotides outside the gene matches: 8. The germline V gene has CDR1 SGDLS and CDR2 YYNGEE. The CDR3 runs to 17 residues.

The V gene is TRBV19, the J gene TRBJ2-3; TRBD2 agrees at 7 bases. V shed 11 bases, J shed 1 base, and the junction held 15 bases outside the gene matches. Germline values: CDR1 LNHDA, CDR2 SQIVND (reference sequence). This CDR3 contains 16 residues. The CDR3 DNA reads TGTGCCTGCGGGGCAGGGAGGGCCCCCCGCACAGATACGCAGTATTTT. Encoded protein: CACGAGRAPRTDTQYF.

About this clone itself: Its ends do not fully match the called genes, so a read error is possible. The chain combines TRBV18 with TRBJ2-7; maybe TRBD1 (5 bases). Germline V CDR1 and CDR2: KGHSH, LQKENI. The CDR3 is 12 residues long. The CDR3: CASSDSSSEQYF. The CDR3 DNA reads as TGTGCCAGCTCCGACAGCTCCTCCGAGCAGTACTTC.

The chain links TRBV28 to TRBJ1-2, with D uncertain. Germline CDR1 is MDHEN and CDR2 is SYDVKM. CDR3 length: 11 residues. V lost 3 bases and J 5 bases, leaving 4 bases between the germline ends. CDR3 bases: TGTGCCAGCAGTTTTGAATATGGCTACACCTTC. It specifies CASSFEYGYTF.

This clone was observed a handful of times. J is TRBJ1-1 and V is TRBV24-1; maybe TRBD1 (6 bases). Per germline, CDR1 KGHDR and CDR2 SFDVKD. There are 16 residues in the CDR3. The germline V and J ends were trimmed by 3 bases and 5 bases, with 18 bases remaining between them. The DNA of the CDR3 is TGTGCCACCAGTGATGTCGGGGCCAGGGGTCGTACTGAAGCTTTCTTT. Its protein is CATSDVGARGRTEAFF.

This chain uses TRBV7-2 with TRBJ2-6, with D uncertain. Trimming left V 5 bases short and J 0 bases short, with 11 bases between. This CDR3 comprises 16 residues. The germline V gene has CDR1 SGHTA and CDR2 FQGNSA. The CDR3 loop is CASSPDFSSGANVLTF. DNA of the CDR3: TGTGCCAGCAGCCCGGATTTCTCCTCTGGGGCCAACGTCCTGACTTTC.

The chain joins TRBV9 to TRBJ2-1; D is undetermined. The germline gives CDR1 SGDLS, CDR2 YYNGEE. V lost 3 bases and J lost 7, with 20 bases in between. This CDR3 is built from 16 residues. Here the CDR3 DNA reads TGTGCCAGCAGCGCCAGGAGCGTTCCCGGAGCGAATGAGCAGTTCTTC. It codes for CASSARSVPGANEQFF.

This chain connects TRBV4-1 to TRBJ2-3; D perhaps matches TRBD1 (6 bases). The CDR3 consists of 14 residues. Germline CDR1 is MGHRA and CDR2 is YSYEKL. V lost 1 base to trimming and J lost 2 bases, with 7 bases between them. The CDR3 DNA sequence: TGCGCCAGCAGCCAAGCAGGGGCCACAGATACGCAGTATTTT. Translation: CASSQAGATDTQYF.

The V call is TRBV6-2 or TRBV6-3, the J call TRBJ2-7; D remains unclear. Germline V gene sequence: CDR1 MNHEY, CDR2 SVGEGT. With 2 bases removed from V and 4 bases from J, the gap between germline ends came to 6 bases. This CDR3 spans 12 amino acids. CDR3 bases: TGTGCCAGCAGTTACACCTCGTACGAGCAGTACTTC. Translated: CASSYTSYEQYF.

The chain joins TRBV2 to TRBJ1-2; 9 positions match TRBD1. The CDR3 has 15 residues. The V gene end was trimmed by 2 bases and the J gene end by 7 bases; junction bases not matched to a gene: 8. Germline V gene sequence: CDR1 SNHLY, CDR2 FYNNEI. The CDR3 loop is CASSERGDRVGGYTF. The DNA of the CDR3 is TGTGCCAGCAGTGAAAGAGGGGACAGGGTGGGTGGCTACACCTTC.

This clone was detected only once. The V and J genes are TRBV6-5 and TRBJ1-5; D is possibly TRBD1 (6 bases). Germline V lookup: CDR1 MNHEY, CDR2 SVGAGI. This CDR3 is built from 15 residues. The ends were cut back, 0 bases at V and 7 bases at J, with 13 bases in the middle. In nucleotides, the CDR3 is TGTGCCAGCAGTTACTCAGGGACATTAGAGCAGCCCCAGCATTTT. Its protein is CASSYSGTLEQPQHF.

V and J are TRBV29-1 and TRBJ1-2; TRBD1 agrees at 7 bases. CDR1 and CDR2 (germline): SQVTM, ANQGSEA. The V gene end was trimmed by 7 bases and the J gene end by 2 bases; junction bases not matched to a gene: 10. The CDR3 has 14 residues. The CDR3 DNA reads as TGCAGCGCCCCCGCGGGACAGACCAACTATGGCTACACCTTC. The encoded protein is CSAPAGQTNYGYTF.

V gene TRBV25-1 combines with J gene TRBJ1-1, with unresolved D. The V gene lost 9 bases and the J gene lost 0 bases, with 5 bases spanning the gap. The CDR3 has 11 residues. Looked up from germline, CDR1 is MGHDK and CDR2 is SYGVNS. The CDR3 DNA sequence: TGTGCCAGATTAATGAACACTGAAGCTTTCTTT. Translating gives CARLMNTEAFF.

V gene TRBV6-5 combines with J gene TRBJ2-3; D uncertain. This CDR3 has 14 residues. CDR1 MNHEY and CDR2 SVGAGI come from the germline V gene. Trimming stripped 0 bases from V and 1 base from J, with 5 bases between. CDR3 residues: CASSYSHGTDTQYF. In nucleotides, the CDR3 is TGTGCCAGCAGTTACTCGCACGGCACAGATACGCAGTATTTT.

The chain employs TRBV7-2 and TRBJ1-1; D is unresolved. CDR1 is SGHTA, CDR2 FQGNSA, per germline. The CDR3 runs to 14 residues. With 1 base removed from V and 4 bases from J, the gap between germline ends came to 10 bases. CDR3 DNA: TGTGCCAGCAGCTTAGGGGCCTTGGGCACTGAAGCTTTCTTT. Amino acid sequence: CASSLGALGTEAFF.

The rearrangement links TRBV5-5 to TRBJ2-3, with 11 bases fitting TRBD2. Germline V lookup: CDR1 SGHKS, CDR2 YYEKEE (reference sequence). V dropped 1 base and J dropped 6; count of bases not matched to a gene: 10. The CDR3 spans 17 residues. CDR3 in amino acids: CASSLSTNSGGADTQYF. The CDR3 DNA follows: TGTGCCAGCAGCTTGTCAACGAATAGCGGGGGGGCGGATACGCAGTATTTT.

This rearrangement joins TRBV18 to TRBJ1-5; 7 bases are shared with TRBD1. The germline V gene has CDR1 KGHSH and CDR2 LQKENI. This CDR3 is built from 14 residues. The ends lost 4 bases at V and 6 bases at J; junction bases unmatched: 6. The CDR3 loop reads CASSQGQSGQPQHF. CDR3 nucleotide sequence: TGTGCCAGCTCACAGGGACAGAGCGGTCAGCCCCAGCATTTT.

The chain recombines TRBV23-1 with TRBJ2-3, with D possibly matching TRBD1 (6 bases). TRBV23-1 is flagged as an ORF with uncertain function. V was pared by 0 bases and J by 0 bases, with 16 bases between. The CDR3 is made up of 18 amino acids. The CDR3 DNA follows: TGCGCCAGCAGTCAATCTGGGGGCGGTACTACTAGCACAGATACGCAGTATTTT. As protein: CASSQSGGGTTSTDTQYF.

In DNA, the CDR3 is TGTGCCAGCAGTCGACAGGGGGACTATGGCTACACCTTC. Amino acids: CASSRQGDYGYTF. The chain uses TRBV6-2 or TRBV6-3 and TRBJ1-2; 9 nucleotides align to TRBD1. The CDR3 contains 13 residues. Trimming at V came to 5 bases and at J to 3 bases, leaving 1 base not matched to a gene. Germline V gene sequence: CDR1 MNHEY, CDR2 SVGEGT.

This chain uses TRBV20-1 with TRBJ2-7, with TRBD1 identical over 10 bases. Germline V gene data show CDR1 as DFQATT and CDR2 as SNEGSKA (reference sequence). The V segment lost 3 bases and the J segment 3 bases; nucleotides outside the gene matches: 5. The CDR3 sequence is 14 residues long. CDR3 region: CSASPGTGVYEQYF. DNA of the CDR3: TGCAGTGCTAGTCCCGGGACAGGGGTCTACGAGCAGTACTTC.